These 21 T cell receptor beta chains share one sample of origin, sequenced in a study of blood T cells in healthy people across ages. Alongside a J-beta primer mix, a sample-barcoded 5' primer served in a second PCR lasting roughly 7 to 11 cycles. MiXCR was run by TCRdb on the 5' RACE reads, yielding one entry per CDR3 protein. The sample contains some 890,000 distinct CDR3 sequences, about 27% of which appear only once. These data were likewise used in another study, on T cells of mothers and their children.

The specimen was blood. These receptors all come from a woman aged 40 to 50 in good health.

The rearrangement links TRBV5-1 to TRBJ2-5; 8 bases agree with TRBD2. The germline V gene has CDR1 SGHRS and CDR2 YFSETQ. V lost 0 bases, J lost 4 bases, and 5 bases stayed unmatched. CDR3 length: 15 amino acids. The CDR3 loop is CASSLGTSIGETQYF. CDR3 nucleotide sequence: TGCGCCAGCAGCTTGGGGACTAGCATCGGAGAGACCCAGTACTTC. Looking up the rest from reference TRBV5-1 and TRBJ2-5 gives the full variable domain: KAGVTQTPRYLIKTRGQQVTLSCSPISGHRSVSWYQQTPGQGLQFLFEYFSETQRNKGNFPGRFSGRQFSNSRSEMNVSTLELGDSALYLCASSLGTSIGETQYFGPGTRLLVL.

This chain connects TRBV14 to TRBJ2-1, with D possibly matching TRBD2 (6 bases). Germline loops: CDR1 SGHDN, CDR2 FVKESK. V lost 4 bases and J lost 7, with 23 bases in between. This CDR3 has 17 amino acids. The CDR3 DNA sequence: TGTGCCAGCAGCCGGTCGGAGGGGAAGTTATTTGGTAATGAGCAGTTCTTC. Amino acid sequence: CASSRSEGKLFGNEQFF.

V and J are TRBV11-2 and TRBJ2-2; TRBD1 might be the D (5 bases). Deletions cut 3 bases from V and 6 bases from J, with 14 bases between. This CDR3 has 15 residues. Germline loops: CDR1 SGHAT, CDR2 FQNNGV. The DNA for the CDR3 is TGTGCCAGCAGCTTTGGTGGGGCCCGATCCGGGGAGCTGTTTTTT. Its protein is CASSFGGARSGELFF.

This clonotype was seen a handful of times. The V and J genes are TRBV5-1 and TRBJ2-7; TRBD1 or TRBD2 may be the D gene (5 bases each). The CDR3 is 14 residues long. V lost 5 bases to trimming and J lost 0 bases, with 12 bases between them. The germline V gene encodes CDR1 SGHRS and CDR2 YFSETQ. The chain's CDR3 is CASSRDPDSYEQYF. CDR3 coding DNA: TGCGCCAGCAGTCGGGACCCCGACTCCTACGAGCAGTACTTC.

There are a few counts of this clonotype. V is TRBV3-1 and J is TRBJ1-2, with 8 positions matching TRBD1. The CDR3 runs 17 residues. After removal of 3 bases from V and 4 bases from J, the junction contained 13 bases not matched to a gene. Per the germline V gene, CDR1 is LGHDT and CDR2 is YNNKEL (reference sequence). The CDR3 protein is CASSQVRGQGEVYGYTF. Written as DNA, the CDR3 is TGTGCCAGCAGCCAGGTACGCGGACAGGGCGAGGTCTATGGCTACACCTTC.

This clonotype was seen repeatedly, ten times or more. CDR3 sequence (DNA): TGTGCCAGCAGCGTAGGCGGAGGTACGCGGACGCAGTATTTT. This gives the protein CASSVGGGTRTQYF. The chain is built from TRBV9 and TRBJ2-3, with TRBD2 as a possible D gene (5 bases). CDR1 and CDR2 (germline): SGDLS, YYNGEE. The CDR3 is made up of 14 amino acids. The V and J ends lost 0 bases and 9 bases respectively, with 14 bases between them.

This clonotype was picked up a small number of times. The rearrangement joins TRBV12-3 or TRBV12-4 to TRBJ1-2; D unclear. V lost 5 bases to trimming and J lost 10 bases, with 11 bases between them. This CDR3 has 11 amino acids. The CDR3 DNA reads TGTGCCAGCAGTCCGGGAGGGTCCTACACCTTC. It codes for CASSPGGSYTF.

The chain uses TRBV28 and TRBJ1-2; TRBD1 is a possible D gene (6 bases). V was cut by 3 bases and J by 8 bases, with 13 bases left in between. This CDR3 is 13 amino acids long. Germline assignment: CDR1 MDHEN and CDR2 SYDVKM. The CDR3 DNA reads as TGTGCCAGCAGTTTCGGGACAACGGTCGGCTACACCTTC. Translated, it gives CASSFGTTVGYTF.

V and J are TRBV7-6 and TRBJ2-1; perhaps TRBD2 as D (5 bases). Per the germline V gene, CDR1 is SGHVS and CDR2 is FNYEAQ. This CDR3 comprises 13 residues. The V end lost 5 bases, the J end lost 7 bases, and 12 bases lay between the germline ends. In DNA form, the CDR3 reads TGTGCCAGCAGCCCCCGCGGGCCGAATGAGCAGTTCTTC. Encoded protein: CASSPRGPNEQFF.

This clonotype was detected only a few times. This sequence joins TRBV5-6 and TRBJ1-1; 7 bases are shared with TRBD1. V gave up 4 bases and J gave up 4 bases; unmatched junction bases: 7. The V gene's germline CDR1 is SGHDT and CDR2 YYEEEE. CDR3 length equals 14 residues. The CDR3 DNA sequence: TGTGCCAGCAGCCCTTACAGGGGAACCACTGAAGCTTTCTTT. It encodes CASSPYRGTTEAFF.

Worth noting for this clonotype: A much bigger clone sits one base away, suggesting this may be a read error. The chain joins TRBV12-3 or TRBV12-4 to TRBJ2-5; the D is unclear. The end of the DNA is better explained by TRBJ2-7, so the J call may be wrong. This CDR3 region has 12 residues. The CDR3 protein is CACSFLSGEQYF. In DNA form, the CDR3 reads TGTGCCTGCAGTTTTTTGAGTGGCGAGCAGTACTTC.

This clonotype appeared a few times. The rearrangement joins TRBV7-9 to TRBJ1-4; D ambiguous. The V and J ends lost 5 bases and 8 bases respectively, with 18 bases between them. This CDR3 contains 15 residues. Germline lookup yields CDR1 SEHNR and CDR2 FQNEAQ (reference sequence). The CDR3 nucleotides are TGTGCCAGCAGCGACTTGACACAGTTGAGGGAAAAACTGTTTTTT. Translated, it gives CASSDLTQLREKLFF. Full variable domain (remainder filled in from reference TRBV7-9 and TRBJ1-4): DTGVSQNPRHKITKRGQNVTFRCDPISEHNRLYWYRQTLGQGPEFLTYFQNEAQLEKSRLLSDRFSAERPKGSFSTLEIQRTEQGDSAMYLCASSDLTQLREKLFFGSGTQLSVL.

This chain links TRBV20-1 with TRBJ2-7; 9 positions agree with TRBD1. J lost 5 bases, V lost 3 bases, and 5 bases had no gene match. The CDR3 has 13 amino acids. Germline V CDR1 and CDR2: DFQATT, SNEGSKA (reference sequence). CDR3 coding DNA: TGCAGTGCTAGCGGGACAGGGTCGCACGAGCAGTACTTC. Its translation: CSASGTGSHEQYF.

This clonotype was seen more than once but under ten times. The V gene is TRBV27, the J gene TRBJ1-2; 9 bases match TRBD1. Germline-derived CDR1 and CDR2 are MNHEY and SMNVEV (reference sequence). The V segment lost 3 bases and the J segment 9 bases; nucleotides outside the gene matches: 8. The CDR3 has 14 amino acids. The DNA for the CDR3 is TGTGCCAGCAGTTTTTCGGACAGGGGACATCGCTACACCTTC. It is translated as CASSFSDRGHRYTF.

The chain has TRBV14 and TRBJ2-7; D unresolved. The CDR3 spans 14 residues. The germline V and J ends were trimmed by 1 base and 2 bases, with 9 bases remaining between them. Germline lookup yields CDR1 SGHDN and CDR2 FVKESK. CDR3 region: CASSQAQNPYEQYF. For the CDR3, the DNA is TGTGCCAGCAGCCAAGCGCAGAACCCCTACGAGCAGTACTTC.

This clonotype has a single count. The conserved closing phenylalanine or tryptophan is absent in this CDR3, likely reflecting a read error. The J gene is TRBJ1-1, the V gene TRBV19; 8 bases match TRBD1. The CDR3 runs to 14 residues. J lost 1 base, V lost 9 bases, and 7 bases had no gene match. Germline V gene data show CDR1 as LNHDA and CDR2 as SQIVND (reference sequence). DNA of the CDR3: TGTGCCAGCGGGGACAGGAGGGAGAACACTGAAGCTTTCGTT. The encoded protein is CASGDRRENTEAFV.

The chain carries TRBV28 and TRBJ2-6, with D perhaps matching TRBD1 (6 bases). The V and J ends lost 8 bases and 2 bases respectively, with 25 bases between them. The CDR3 covers 19 residues. CDR1 MDHEN and CDR2 SYDVKM come from the germline V gene. The CDR3 bases are TGTGCCAGCGGTCCTACCCAGGGGAAACAACCCCCTGGGGCCAACGTCCTGACTTTC. Encoded protein: CASGPTQGKQPPGANVLTF. Combining the CDR3 with reference TRBV28 and TRBJ2-6 gives the whole variable domain DVKVTQSSRYLVKRTGEKVFLECVQDMDHENMFWYRQDPGLGLRLIYFSYDVKMKEKGDIPEGYSVSREKKERFSLILESASTNQTSMYLCASGPTQGKQPPGANVLTFGAGSRLTVL.

This clonotype was counted between two and nine times. The chain joins TRBV20-1 to TRBJ2-1; D ambiguous. CDR3 length: 12 amino acids. CDR1 DFQATT and CDR2 SNEGSKA come from the germline V gene (reference sequence). Trimming took off 3 bases at V and 10 bases at J, with 13 bases between the two ends. CDR3 coding DNA: TGCAGTGCTAGGGAAAATACAATGGAGCAGTTCTTC. Its protein is CSARENTMEQFF.

This clonotype came up many times. The rearrangement joins TRBV6-1 to TRBJ1-2, with unresolved D. Germline V gene lookup returns CDR1 MNHNS and CDR2 SASEGT. The CDR3 is 14 residues long. Trimming shortened V by 3 bases and J by 2 bases, and 10 bases separated the two germline ends. Written as DNA, the CDR3 is TGTGCCAGCAGTGATCGGTGGGTCAACTATGGCTACACCTTC. Amino acids: CASSDRWVNYGYTF.

In its sample, this clonotype was seen a few times. This sequence joins TRBV5-1 and TRBJ2-1, with D possibly matching TRBD2 (5 bases). Trimming stripped 6 bases from V and 0 bases from J, with 10 bases between. CDR3 length: 14 residues. Germline assignment: CDR1 SGHRS and CDR2 YFSETQ. The CDR3 region has the DNA TGCGCCAGCATGACGGGGAGCTCCTACAATGAGCAGTTCTTC. The encoded protein is CASMTGSSYNEQFF.

Remarks on this clonotype: A read error may produce the germline difference seen at one junction end. The rearrangement joins TRBV12-3 or TRBV12-4 to TRBJ2-3, with 9 bases aligning to TRBD2. CDR3 size: 16 residues. CDR3 DNA: TGTGCCAGCAGTTTAATGCGGCTAGCGGGATCAGATATGCAGTATTTT. The encoded protein is CASSLMRLAGSDMQYF.